Presented here are 17 T cell receptor beta chains from one specimen sequenced in a study of CD8+ T cells in alopecia areata. Extraction and reverse transcription of RNA yielded cDNA as the sequencing template. Some clones are missing from TCRdb's copy, which holds only in-frame ones; the method was immunoSEQ multiplex PCR. Of almost 250,000 clones listed, approximately 61% are singletons. Sample: CD4+ T cells sorted from blood, taken at week 0. The receptors here all came from a human donor with alopecia areata.

To note about this clone: Other nucleotide sequences from this sample produce the same CDR3. The CDR3 nucleotides read TGCAGCGTTGCGACAGCGATGAACACTGAAGCTTTCTTT. Translation gives CSVATAMNTEAFF. The J gene is TRBJ1-1, the V gene TRBV29-1, with D maybe TRBD1 (5 bases). This CDR3 has 13 amino acids. V lost 4 bases and J 0 bases, leaving 9 bases between the germline ends. CDR1 is SQVTM, CDR2 ANQGSEA, per germline. Full variable domain (remainder filled in from reference TRBV29-1 and TRBJ1-1): SAVISQKPSRDICQRGTSLTIQCQVDSQVTMMFWYRQQPGQSLTLIATANQGSEATYESGFVIDKFPISRPNLTFSTLTVSNMSPEDSSIYLCSVATAMNTEAFFGQGTRLTVV.

The J gene is TRBJ1-4, the V gene TRBV4-1; no clear D gene. V was shortened by 4 bases and J by 12 bases, with 24 bases between the two germline ends. The CDR3 totals 16 residues. Germline lookup yields CDR1 MGHRA and CDR2 YSYEKL. For the CDR3, the DNA is TGCGCCAGCAGCCCAAGGGTTTCTGGCGGGCTCGGGGAACTGTTTTTT. This sequence encodes CASSPRVSGGLGELFF.

The chain uses TRBV29-1 and TRBJ1-2, with a tentative D call TRBD1 (6 bases). The V end was cut by 3 bases, the J end by 0 bases, with 8 bases between. CDR3 length: 13 amino acids. Germline V gene data show CDR1 as SQVTM and CDR2 as ANQGSEA. CDR3 in amino acids: CSVDSGANYGYTF. CDR3 bases: TGCAGCGTTGATTCAGGGGCTAACTATGGCTACACCTTC.

This rearrangement joins TRBV2 to TRBJ2-7, with 9 bases aligning to TRBD1. Losses at the gene ends were 6 bases for V and 4 bases for J; bases not matched to a gene: 4. From germline, CDR1 is SNHLY and CDR2 FYNNEI. The CDR3 loop spans 13 amino acids. The CDR3 nucleotides read TGTGCCAGCAGGGACAGGGGCGGGTACGAGCAGTACTTC. As protein: CASRDRGGYEQYF. Complete variable domain (other parts from reference TRBV2 and TRBJ2-7): EPEVTQTPSHQVTQMGQEVILRCVPISNHLYFYWYRQILGQKVEFLVSFYNNEISEKSEIFDDQFSVERPDGSNFTLKIRSTKLEDSAMYFCASRDRGGYEQYFGPGTRLTVT.

V and J are TRBV27 and TRBJ2-7; 9 nucleotides align to TRBD1. The trim removed 5 bases at V and 4 bases at J, leaving 9 bases unmatched. This CDR3 has 15 residues. The V gene's germline CDR1 is MNHEY and CDR2 SMNVEV (reference sequence). The CDR3 loop is CASSPGQGRRYEQYF. For the CDR3, the DNA is TGTGCCAGCAGTCCTGGACAGGGGCGGAGGTACGAGCAGTACTTC.

The rearrangement links TRBV11-2 to TRBJ2-1; D is uncertain. V was pared by 5 bases and J by 7 bases, with 12 bases between. This CDR3 contains 13 residues. Germline CDR1 is SGHAT and CDR2 is FQNNGV. CDR3 region: CASSLIGRNEQFF. DNA of the CDR3: TGTGCCAGCAGCCTGATAGGCAGGAATGAGCAGTTCTTC.

V gene TRBV30 combines with J gene TRBJ1-5; D is possibly TRBD1 (5 bases). V shed 3 bases and J shed 1 base, with 10 bases lying between them. The CDR3 loop spans 14 amino acids. CDR1 GTSNPN and CDR2 SVGIG come from the germline V gene (reference sequence). DNA of the CDR3: TGTGCCTGGAGGACAGTGGGGAGCAATCAGCCCCAGCATTTT. The encoded protein is CAWRTVGSNQPQHF.

This clone was detected a few times. V gene TRBV29-1 combines with J gene TRBJ1-2; tentative D call: TRBD1 (6 bases). There are 14 residues in the CDR3. Per the germline V gene, CDR1 is SQVTM and CDR2 is ANQGSEA. V gave up 3 bases and J gave up 6 bases, with 17 bases separating them. CDR3 in amino acids: CSVEERYRVNGYTF. The CDR3 region has the DNA TGCAGCGTTGAGGAACGTTACAGGGTTAATGGCTACACCTTC.

This clone was observed a few times. The chain is built from TRBV29-1 and TRBJ2-5, with D tentatively TRBD1 (6 bases). Germline V gene lookup returns CDR1 SQVTM and CDR2 ANQGSEA. The CDR3 extends over 13 amino acids. V was pared by 3 bases and J by 2 bases, with 10 bases between. CDR3 protein: CSVEGTTQETQYF. CDR3 DNA: TGCAGCGTTGAGGGGACAACACAAGAGACCCAGTACTTC.

The V call is TRBV29-1, the J call TRBJ2-7, with 8 bases fitting TRBD1. This CDR3 is 14 amino acids long. V shed 7 bases, J shed 3 bases, and the junction held 11 bases outside the gene matches. Germline V gene data show CDR1 as SQVTM and CDR2 as ANQGSEA. The CDR3: CSAATGTGYYEQYF. The CDR3 nucleotides are TGCAGCGCCGCTACCGGGACAGGATACTACGAGCAGTACTTC.

The chain links TRBV29-1 to TRBJ1-1; D is unclear. Germline V gene lookup returns CDR1 SQVTM and CDR2 ANQGSEA. The CDR3 has 13 amino acids. V dropped 3 bases and J dropped 1 base, with 9 bases sitting between them. CDR3 DNA sequence: TGCAGCGTTGAGAGGCAGCCGAACACTGAAGCTTTCTTT. Translation: CSVERQPNTEAFF.

The chain is built from TRBV29-1 and TRBJ2-2, with no clear D. V lost 8 bases, J lost 1 base, and 11 bases lay in between. The CDR3 runs to 13 residues. CDR1 is SQVTM, CDR2 ANQGSEA, per germline. The CDR3 here is CSCWLGNTGELFF. The CDR3 bases are TGCAGCTGTTGGCTGGGGAACACCGGGGAGCTGTTTTTT.

A few counts support this clone. V is TRBV29-1 and J is TRBJ2-7, with D possibly being TRBD1 or TRBD2 (6 bases each). V lost 8 bases, J lost 3 bases, and 17 bases lay in between. The CDR3 extends over 13 amino acids. The germline gives CDR1 SQVTM, CDR2 ANQGSEA. The CDR3 DNA reads TGCAGCTTGGGGGGCAGGGCGTGCTACGAGCAGTACTTC. It specifies CSLGGRACYEQYF.

The chain couples TRBV29-1 to TRBJ2-2; maybe TRBD2 (6 bases). The CDR3 contains 14 residues. Per germline, CDR1 SQVTM and CDR2 ANQGSEA. Trimming pared 7 bases from V and 2 bases from J, leaving 14 bases between. The CDR3 is CSGRRTTNTGELFF. CDR3 nucleotide sequence: TGCAGCGGACGGCGGACTACCAACACCGGGGAGCTGTTTTTT.

V gene TRBV5-1 combines with J gene TRBJ2-6, with D possibly being TRBD1 (6 bases). The CDR3 runs to 17 residues. Per the germline V gene, CDR1 is SGHRS and CDR2 is YFSETQ. V lost 4 bases, J lost 4 bases, and 18 bases lay in between. The CDR3: CASSTGTLGAGANVLTF. CDR3 nucleotide sequence: TGCGCCAGCAGCACCGGGACATTAGGAGCCGGGGCCAACGTCCTGACTTTC.

This sequence joins TRBV29-1 and TRBJ2-5, with D tentatively TRBD1 (5 bases). The ends were cut back, 4 bases at V and 8 bases at J, with 14 bases in the middle. CDR1 and CDR2 (germline): SQVTM, ANQGSEA. The CDR3 contains 12 residues. CDR3 loop: CSVATDTITQYF. The CDR3 nucleotides read TGCAGCGTTGCCACGGACACTATTACCCAGTACTTC.

This rearrangement joins TRBV6-6 to TRBJ2-1, with D possibly TRBD1 on 6 matching bases. The CDR3 extends over 12 amino acids. Germline lookup yields CDR1 MNHNY and CDR2 SVGAGI (reference sequence). Deletions cut 6 bases from V and 11 bases from J, with 14 bases between. CDR3 in amino acids: CASSLDRSQQFF. The CDR3 coding sequence is TGTGCCAGCAGCCTAGACAGGTCCCAGCAGTTCTTC.